This T cell receptor (beta chain) stems from a study of cytomegalovirus exposure and HLA in healthy donors. Study summary: From donors who were HLA-typed, an early data release held around 80 million unique TCRs. Across around 400 genotyped donors, roughly 85% landed in the Caucasian-associated ancestry cluster. General study findings and limits: Later analysis revealed greater clonal expansion in HLA-associated TCR beta chains than in equally common others.

This clone was detected a few times. Its antigen is unidentified. The PCR ran on 60 Vbeta and 13 Jbeta primers. Libraries were prepared by immunoSEQ multiplex PCR; TCRdb keeps only in-frame clonotypes and omits some of them. The data hold about 160,000 clones, with around 82% observed a single time. Germline V CDR1 and CDR2: SGHVS, FNYEAQ. Trimming pared 3 bases from V and 6 bases from J, leaving 15 bases between. The CDR3 spans 15 residues. J is TRBJ2-1 and V is TRBV7-6, with a tentative D call TRBD1 (5 bases). Material: PBMCs. This TCR was recovered from a young man in good health and CMV-seronegative. The CDR3 region has the DNA TGTGCCAGCAGCTTGGACATTCTTACGGGCAATGAGCAGTTCTTC. Amino acids: CASSLDILTGNEQFF.